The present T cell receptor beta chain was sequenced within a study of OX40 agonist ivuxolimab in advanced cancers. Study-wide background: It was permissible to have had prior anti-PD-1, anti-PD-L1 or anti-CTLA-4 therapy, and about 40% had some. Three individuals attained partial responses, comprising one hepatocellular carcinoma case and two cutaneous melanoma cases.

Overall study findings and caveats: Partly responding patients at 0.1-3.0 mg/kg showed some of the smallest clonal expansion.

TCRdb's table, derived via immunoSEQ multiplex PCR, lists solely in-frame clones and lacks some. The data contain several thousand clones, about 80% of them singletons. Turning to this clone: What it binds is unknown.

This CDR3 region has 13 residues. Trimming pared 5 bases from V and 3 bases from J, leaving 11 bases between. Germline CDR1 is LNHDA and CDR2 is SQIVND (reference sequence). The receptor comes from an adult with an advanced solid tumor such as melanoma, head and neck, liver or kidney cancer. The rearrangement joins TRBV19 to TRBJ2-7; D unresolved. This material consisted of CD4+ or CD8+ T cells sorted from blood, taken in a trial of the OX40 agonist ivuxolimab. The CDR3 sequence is CASSVFMNYEQYF. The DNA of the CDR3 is TGTGCCAGTAGTGTCTTCATGAACTACGAGCAGTACTTC.